This TCR beta chain was sequenced for a study of T cell responses to AZD1222 COVID-19 vaccine. Findings and caveats of the study: Two AZD1222 administrations were followed by greater Spike-specific TCR breadth and depth. The donor group comprised mostly white British people and more females; the analysis possibly underestimated clonal diversity.

For this clone: Its antigen remains unknown.

V lost 10 bases and J 6 bases, leaving 12 bases between the germline ends. The length of the CDR3 is 11 residues. Sequencing was performed with immunoSEQ multiplex PCR; in TCRdb, only in-frame clones are kept and a portion is missing. The sample records 95,000 to 150,000 clones, around 82% being singletons. This receptor was taken from an adult in good health. Sequenced here: peripheral blood, sampled on day 0 of AZD1222 vaccination. The V gene is TRBV12-3 or TRBV12-4, the J gene TRBJ1-2, with a possible D match to TRBD1 (5 bases). CDR3 region: CATQGRNGYTF. In nucleotides, the CDR3 is TGTGCCACCCAGGGTCGCAATGGCTACACCTTC.